This T cell receptor (beta chain) originates from a study of cytomegalovirus exposure and HLA in healthy donors. Findings of the study overall: In a later analysis, V- and J-gene trimming of beta chains associated with a DCLRE1C missense variant, replicated independently. About 180 TCR beta chains were listed as cytomegalovirus-associated.

The study ran its PCR with 60 Vbeta and 13 Jbeta primers. Repertoires were generated with immunoSEQ multiplex PCR, while TCRdb's copy carries only in-frame clones and drops some. The sample contains under 200,000 clones, around three quarters of which appear only once. Details on this clone: What it binds is unknown.

The TCR comes from a woman aged 25-40 years in good health and CMV-seropositive. Sequences were obtained from PBMCs.

For the CDR3, the DNA is TGCAGCGTTGAGGGGGACAGGGGATCCTACGAGCAGTACTTC. This encodes CSVEGDRGSYEQYF. The J gene is TRBJ2-5, the V gene TRBV29-1, with 10 bases that match TRBD1. The better agreement between TRBJ2-7 and the DNA end casts doubt on the J call. CDR1 SQVTM and CDR2 ANQGSEA come from the germline V gene. This CDR3 comprises 14 residues.